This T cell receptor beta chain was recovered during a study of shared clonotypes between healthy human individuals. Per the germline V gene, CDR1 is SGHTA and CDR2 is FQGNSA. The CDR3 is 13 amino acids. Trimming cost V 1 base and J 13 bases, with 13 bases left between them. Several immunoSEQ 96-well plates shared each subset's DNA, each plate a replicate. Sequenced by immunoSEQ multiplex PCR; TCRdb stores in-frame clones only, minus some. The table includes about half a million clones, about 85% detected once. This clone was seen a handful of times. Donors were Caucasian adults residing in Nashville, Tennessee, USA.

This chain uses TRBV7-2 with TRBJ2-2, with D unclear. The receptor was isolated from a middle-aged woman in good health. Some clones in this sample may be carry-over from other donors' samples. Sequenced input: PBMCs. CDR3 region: CASSLDLVGLLFF. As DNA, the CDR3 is TGTGCCAGCAGCTTAGATCTGGTAGGGTTGCTGTTTTTT.